This T cell receptor beta chain was profiled in a study of tissue T cells after allogeneic stem cell transplantation. Study summary: Pathologist review favored tissue samples showing histologically apparent lymphocytes.

After removal of 3 bases from V and 3 bases from J, the junction contained 4 bases not matched to a gene. CDR1 and CDR2 (germline): SGDLS, YYNGEE. The CDR3 has 14 residues. Study outcomes and limitations: Blood and spleen captured only part of the tissue TCR repertoire.

Some clones are missing from TCRdb's copy, which holds only in-frame ones; the method was immunoSEQ multiplex PCR. The sample holds more than 9,500 clones, about 71% seen once. As regards this clone: Its antigen is not identified.

The receptor was derived from a woman aged 18 to 49 with breast cancer. V is TRBV9 and J is TRBJ2-7; 9 bases match TRBD2. The sample consisted of tissue from the right colon, taken at autopsy. In DNA form, the CDR3 reads TGTGCCAGCAGCGCGTCTAGCGGGAACTACGAGCAGTACTTC. This translates into CASSASSGNYEQYF.